The rows below give T cell receptor beta chains drawn from one sample of a study of blood T cell repertoires in COVID-19. Assay used: immunoSEQ multiplex PCR; TCRdb lists only in-frame clones, some missing. This table has fewer than 350,000 clones, about 90% appearing once. Sequenced material: peripheral blood. The receptors come from a woman younger than 45 who had recovered from COVID-19. Each CDR3 is given with its conserved first and last residue. Each record gives: D gene, V gene, J gene, clone size, CDR3 DNA, CDR3 protein. D genes are given only for firm matches. Where a row states a size, it is once, few, many or the class of an expanded clone; other rows omit it.

>.|TRBV4-2|TRBJ1-5|.
TGTGCCAGCAGCCAAGTTCCAGGCAGCAATCAGCCCCAGCATTTT
CASSQVPGSNQPQHF
>.|TRBV7-9|TRBJ1-1|.
TGTGCCAGCAGCTTAGTTCGGTCGAACACTGAAGCTTTCTTT
CASSLVRSNTEAFF
>TRBD2|TRBV19|TRBJ2-5|.
TGTGCCAGTAGTCACCGACTAGCGGGGGGTAAAGAGACCCAGTACTTC
CASSHRLAGGKETQYF
>.|TRBV12-3/TRBV12-4|TRBJ2-2|.
TGTGCCAGCAGGACTACAGGGGAGCTGTTTTTT
CASRTTGELFF
>.|TRBV6-1|TRBJ2-3|few
TGTGCCAGCAGTGAGGGGGGGCGGGTTGATACGCAGTATTTT
CASSEGGRVDTQYF
>.|TRBV27|TRBJ2-3|.
TGTGCCAGCAGTTTATGGGGGGTGGGAGATACGCAGTATTTT
CASSLWGVGDTQYF
>TRBD1|TRBV5-1|TRBJ1-2|.
TGCGCCAGCAGACCGACAGGGGGGGCTGTGGGGTATGGCTACACCTTC
CASRPTGGAVGYGYTF
>.|TRBV6-2/TRBV6-3|TRBJ2-1|.
TGTGCCAGCAGTTATCCGATAGCGGAGAGCTCCTACAATGAGCAGTTCTTC
CASSYPIAESSYNEQFF
>.|TRBV20-1|TRBJ1-4|.
TGCAGTGCTAGTATCGGTTTATCTGCAACTAATGAAAAACTGTTTTTT
CSASIGLSATNEKLFF
>TRBD1|TRBV5-6|TRBJ1-1|.
TGTGCCAGCAGCTGGACAGGGATGAACACTGAAGCTTTCTTT
CASSWTGMNTEAFF
>.|TRBV5-8|TRBJ1-5|.
TGTGCCAGCAGCTTGGAACAGTATAATCAGCCCCAGCATTTT
CASSLEQYNQPQHF